One T cell receptor beta chain is described in this entry. Its antigen remains unknown. Each patient's relapse followed autologous stem cell transplantation, and brentuximab vedotin exposure varied. The germline V gene encodes CDR1 MGHRA and CDR2 YSYEKL. V gave up 1 base and J gave up 0 bases; unmatched junction bases: 2. The CDR3 runs to 16 residues. The data were taken from a study of PD-1 blockade in classical Hodgkin lymphoma. Study observations and caveats: Complete responders matched newly diagnosed patients in baseline diversity. Those patients who began receiving nivolumab less than 1 year after ASCT had lower diversity, and they were excluded. As was reported, newly diagnosed patients showed lower baseline TCR diversity than healthy donors did.

Data came from immunoSEQ multiplex PCR; TCRdb stores just in-frame clones and leaves some out. Here the sample spans 40,000 to 55,000 clones, roughly 90% being singletons. This specimen consisted of peripheral blood mononuclear cells (PBMCs), obtained at baseline. V and J are TRBV4-1 and TRBJ2-2, with 7 positions matching TRBD2. The sequence was collected from a human donor with classical Hodgkin lymphoma. This CDR3 reads CASSQGAGANTGELFF. In DNA, the CDR3 is TGCGCCAGCAGCCAAGGTGCGGGAGCGAACACCGGGGAGCTGTTTTTT.